The 4 T cell receptor beta chains below come from one sample, sequenced in a study of cytomegalovirus exposure and HLA in healthy donors. Vbeta (60) and Jbeta (13) primers were used in the PCR. Method: immunoSEQ multiplex PCR; TCRdb's copy keeps in-frame clones and lacks some. Of 140,000 to 150,000 clones in the sample, about 73% are singletons; the top ten hold 2.1%. Specimen: PBMCs. The source of these receptors is a woman between 55 and 75 years old in good health and CMV-seropositive.

V gene TRBV5-1 combines with J gene TRBJ1-2; no clear D. V lost 0 bases and J 2 bases, leaving 11 bases between the germline ends. The CDR3 sequence is 15 residues long. Germline loops: CDR1 SGHRS, CDR2 YFSETQ. The CDR3 nucleotides are TGCGCCAGCAGCTTGGGGAGAGGGAGGAACTATGGCTACACCTTC. Protein: CASSLGRGRNYGYTF.

There are a few counts of this clone. The rearrangement links TRBV15 to TRBJ1-2; no definite D call. Germline V gene lookup returns CDR1 LNHNV and CDR2 YYDKDF (reference sequence). The CDR3 is made up of 15 amino acids. Trimming removed 6 bases from V and 0 bases from J, with 14 bases in between. For the CDR3, the DNA is TGTGCCACCAGTAGGGCGGGCCAAGCTAACTATGGCTACACCTTC. Amino acids: CATSRAGQANYGYTF.

CDR3 nucleotide sequence: TGTGCCAGCAGTTTTATCCAGGGGGCTGACAATGAGCAGTTCTTC. It encodes CASSFIQGADNEQFF. The chain uses TRBV28 and TRBJ2-1, with 8 nucleotides matching TRBD1. Germline loops: CDR1 MDHEN, CDR2 SYDVKM. The V segment lost 3 bases and the J segment 5 bases; nucleotides outside the gene matches: 6. The CDR3 loop spans 15 amino acids. The full variable domain, its missing parts supplied by reference TRBV28 and TRBJ2-1, is DVKVTQSSRYLVKRTGEKVFLECVQDMDHENMFWYRQDPGLGLRLIYFSYDVKMKEKGDIPEGYSVSREKKERFSLILESASTNQTSMYLCASSFIQGADNEQFFGPGTRLTVL.

The chain joins TRBV18 to TRBJ2-2; possibly TRBD2 for D (5 bases). V lost 2 bases to trimming and J lost 0 bases, with 7 bases between them. CDR1 and CDR2 from the germline V gene are KGHSH and LQKENI. CDR3 length: 15 residues. This CDR3 reads CASSPGGPNTGELFF. The CDR3 DNA reads TGTGCCAGCTCACCAGGAGGCCCGAACACCGGGGAGCTGTTTTTT.